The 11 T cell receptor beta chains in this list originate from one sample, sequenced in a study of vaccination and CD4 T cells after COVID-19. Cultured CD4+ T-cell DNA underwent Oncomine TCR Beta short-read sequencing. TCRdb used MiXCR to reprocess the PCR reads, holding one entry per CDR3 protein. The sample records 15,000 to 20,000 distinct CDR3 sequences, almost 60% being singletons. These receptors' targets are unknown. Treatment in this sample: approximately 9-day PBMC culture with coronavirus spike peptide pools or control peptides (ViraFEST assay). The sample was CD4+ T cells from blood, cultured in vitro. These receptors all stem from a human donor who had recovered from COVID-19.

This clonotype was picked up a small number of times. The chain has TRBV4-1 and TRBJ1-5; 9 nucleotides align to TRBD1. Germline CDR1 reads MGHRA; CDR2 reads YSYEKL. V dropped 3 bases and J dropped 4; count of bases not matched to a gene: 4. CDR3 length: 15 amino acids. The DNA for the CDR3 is TGCGCCAGCAGCCAGCACGGACAGGGGAATCAGCCCCAGCATTTT. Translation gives CASSQHGQGNQPQHF.

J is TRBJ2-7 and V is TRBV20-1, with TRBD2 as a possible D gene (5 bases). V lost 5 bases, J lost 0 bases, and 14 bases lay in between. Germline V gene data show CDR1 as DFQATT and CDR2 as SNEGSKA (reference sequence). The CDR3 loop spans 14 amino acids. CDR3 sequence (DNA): TGCAGTGCTGGTCCCCGGGGATACTCCTACGAGCAGTACTTC. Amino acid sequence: CSAGPRGYSYEQYF.

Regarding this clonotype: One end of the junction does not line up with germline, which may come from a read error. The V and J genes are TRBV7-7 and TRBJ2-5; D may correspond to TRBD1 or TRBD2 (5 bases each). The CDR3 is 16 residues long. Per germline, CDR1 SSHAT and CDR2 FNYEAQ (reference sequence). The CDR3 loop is CASSLGAWGRQETQYF. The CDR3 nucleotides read TGTGCTAGCAGCTTAGGAGCGTGGGGGAGACAAGAGACCCAGTACTTC.

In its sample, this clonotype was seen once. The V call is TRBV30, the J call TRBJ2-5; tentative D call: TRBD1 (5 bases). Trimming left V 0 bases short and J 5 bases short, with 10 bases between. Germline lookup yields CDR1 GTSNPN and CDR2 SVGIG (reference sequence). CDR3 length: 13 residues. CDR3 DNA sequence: TGTGCCTGGAGTGTCCAGGGTGTCGAGACCCAGTACTTC. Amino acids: CAWSVQGVETQYF.

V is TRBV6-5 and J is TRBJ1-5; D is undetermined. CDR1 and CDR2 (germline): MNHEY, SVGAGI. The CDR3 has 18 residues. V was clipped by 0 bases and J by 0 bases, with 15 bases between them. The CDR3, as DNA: TGTGCCAGCAGTTACTCGGAGAGGGTCTCTTATAGCAATCAGCCCCAGCATTTT. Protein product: CASSYSERVSYSNQPQHF.

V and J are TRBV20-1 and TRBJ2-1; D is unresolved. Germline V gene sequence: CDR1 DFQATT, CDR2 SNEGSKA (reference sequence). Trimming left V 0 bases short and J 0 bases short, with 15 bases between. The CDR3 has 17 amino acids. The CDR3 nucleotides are TGCAGTGCTAGAGAAGGAGAAGCGCGGACCTCCTACAATGAGCAGTTCTTC. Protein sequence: CSAREGEARTSYNEQFF.

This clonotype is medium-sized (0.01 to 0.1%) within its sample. The CDR3 sequence is CSARKGAHTGELFF. CDR3 DNA: TGCAGTGCGCGGAAGGGAGCGCATACCGGGGAGCTGTTTTTT. The rearrangement links TRBV20-1 to TRBJ2-2; TRBD2 is a possible D gene (5 bases). This CDR3 has 14 residues. Germline assignment: CDR1 DFQATT and CDR2 SNEGSKA (reference sequence). Deletions cut 6 bases from V and 5 bases from J, with 16 bases between.

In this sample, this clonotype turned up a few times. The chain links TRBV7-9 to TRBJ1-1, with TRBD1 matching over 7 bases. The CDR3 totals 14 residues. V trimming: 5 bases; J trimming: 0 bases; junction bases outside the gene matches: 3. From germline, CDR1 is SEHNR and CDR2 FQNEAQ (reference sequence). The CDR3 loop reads CASSQQGLNTEAFF. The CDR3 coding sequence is TGTGCCAGCAGCCAACAGGGGTTGAACACTGAAGCTTTCTTT. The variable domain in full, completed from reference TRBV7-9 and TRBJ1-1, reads DTGVSQNPRHKITKRGQNVTFRCDPISEHNRLYWYRQTLGQGPEFLTYFQNEAQLEKSRLLSDRFSAERPKGSFSTLEIQRTEQGDSAMYLCASSQQGLNTEAFFGQGTRLTVV.

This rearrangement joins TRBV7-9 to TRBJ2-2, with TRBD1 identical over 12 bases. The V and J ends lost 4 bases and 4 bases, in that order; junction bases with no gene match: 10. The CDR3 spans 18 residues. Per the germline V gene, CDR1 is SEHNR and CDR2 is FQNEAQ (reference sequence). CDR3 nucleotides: TGTGCCAGCAGCTATCTGCCGGGACAGGGGGCTGGCACCGGGGAGCTGTTTTTT. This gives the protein CASSYLPGQGAGTGELFF.

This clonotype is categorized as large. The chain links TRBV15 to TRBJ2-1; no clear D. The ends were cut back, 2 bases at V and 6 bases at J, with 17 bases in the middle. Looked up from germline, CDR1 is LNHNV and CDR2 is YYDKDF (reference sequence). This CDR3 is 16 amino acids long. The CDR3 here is CATSRRTDPRTNEQFF. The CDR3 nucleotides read TGTGCCACCAGCAGAAGGACGGACCCGAGAACCAATGAGCAGTTCTTC.

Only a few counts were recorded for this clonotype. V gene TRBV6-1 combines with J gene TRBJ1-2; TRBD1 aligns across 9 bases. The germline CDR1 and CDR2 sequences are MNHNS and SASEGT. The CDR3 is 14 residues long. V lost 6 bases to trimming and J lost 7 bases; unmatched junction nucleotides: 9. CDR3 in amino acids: CASSRRDRVSGYTF. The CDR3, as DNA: TGTGCCAGCAGCCGCCGGGACAGGGTGTCTGGCTACACCTTC.